The 9 T cell receptor beta chains below were found in one sample sequenced in a study of early stage breast cancer tumors. Generated by immunoSEQ multiplex PCR, the TCRdb table keeps only in-frame clones and is missing some. The profile shows roughly 53,000 clones, 90% to 95% of them singletons. Sequencing was performed on blood. The receptors come from a person aged 65 to 79 with breast cancer.

This chain joins TRBV19 and TRBJ2-3; 10 bases align to TRBD2. The CDR3 spans 17 residues. The germline V gene has CDR1 LNHDA and CDR2 SQIVND (reference sequence). After removal of 4 bases from V and 3 bases from J, the junction contained 10 bases not matched to a gene. Here the CDR3 DNA reads TGTGCCAGTAGTACCCAACCTAGCGGGGGATTTACAGATACGCAGTATTTT. Amino acid sequence: CASSTQPSGGFTDTQYF.

Remarks on this clone: One end of the junction fails to match germline, which may point to a read error. The V and J genes are TRBV5-1 and TRBJ2-3; D not certain. There are 14 residues in the CDR3. Per germline, CDR1 SGHRS and CDR2 YFSETQ. CDR3 sequence: CASGLVLVTDTQYF. In DNA, the CDR3 is TGCGCCAGCGGCTTGGTCCTTGTCACAGATACGCAGTATTTT.

V is TRBV5-6 and J is TRBJ1-5; 12 positions match TRBD1. CDR1 and CDR2 (germline): SGHDT, YYEEEE. The CDR3 length is 18 residues. V shed 0 bases, J shed 0 bases, and the junction held 4 bases outside the gene matches. The CDR3 here is CASSLAGQGAYSNQPQHF. As DNA, the CDR3 is TGTGCCAGCAGCTTGGCGGGACAGGGGGCGTATAGCAATCAGCCCCAGCATTTT. The full variable domain, completed using reference TRBV5-6 and TRBJ1-5, is DAGVTQSPTHLIKTRGQQVTLRCSPKSGHDTVSWYQQALGQGPQFIFQYYEEEERQRGNFPDRFSGHQFPNYSSELNVNALLLGDSALYLCASSLAGQGAYSNQPQHFGDGTRLSIL.

This clone came up once. The chain couples TRBV2 to TRBJ1-5; D gene ambiguous. CDR3 length: 15 amino acids. Germline-derived CDR1 and CDR2 are SNHLY and FYNNEI. Trimming pared 2 bases from V and 0 bases from J, leaving 8 bases between. Written as DNA, the CDR3 is TGTGCCAGCAGTGAAATTACAGATAGCAATCAGCCCCAGCATTTT. It specifies CASSEITDSNQPQHF. Full variable domain (rest looked up from reference TRBV2 and TRBJ1-5): EPEVTQTPSHQVTQMGQEVILRCVPISNHLYFYWYRQILGQKVEFLVSFYNNEISEKSEIFDDQFSVERPDGSNFTLKIRSTKLEDSAMYFCASSEITDSNQPQHFGDGTRLSIL.

V and J are TRBV6-5 and TRBJ1-4; D uncertain. The length of the CDR3 is 13 residues. Germline CDR1 is MNHEY and CDR2 is SVGAGI. Trimming removed 0 bases at V and 8 bases at J, with 7 bases between. The CDR3 sequence: CASSYSRGEKLFF. The CDR3 DNA follows: TGTGCCAGCAGTTACTCCAGAGGGGAAAAACTGTTTTTT.

This chain links TRBV10-1 with TRBJ2-1; TRBD2 matches at 11 bases. The CDR3 consists of 16 residues. Germline V gene lookup returns CDR1 WNHNN and CDR2 SYGVQD (reference sequence). V shed 6 bases, J shed 3 bases, and the junction held 7 bases outside the gene matches. In DNA form, the CDR3 reads TGCGCCAGCAGAGCCGGGACTAGCGGAAACTACAATGAGCAGTTCTTC. Amino acids: CASRAGTSGNYNEQFF.

This clone was observed a single time. V usage is TRBV7-2 and J usage is TRBJ2-5; a possible D gene is TRBD2 (5 bases). The ends were cut back, 1 base at V and 7 bases at J, with 7 bases in the middle. The germline V gene encodes CDR1 SGHTA and CDR2 FQGNSA. CDR3 length: 12 amino acids. The CDR3 protein is CASSLERGTQYF. CDR3 coding DNA: TGTGCCAGCAGCTTAGAACGGGGGACCCAGTACTTC.

V and J are TRBV18 and TRBJ2-3; D unclear. CDR1 KGHSH and CDR2 LQKENI come from the germline V gene. The CDR3 spans 15 residues. V lost 0 bases to trimming and J lost 2 bases, with 9 bases between them. DNA for the CDR3: TGTGCCAGCTCACCACCGGTGGGCCACACAGATACGCAGTATTTT. This sequence encodes CASSPPVGHTDTQYF.

This chain uses TRBV5-1 with TRBJ2-7; 11 bases fit TRBD2. Germline V gene sequence: CDR1 SGHRS, CDR2 YFSETQ. Unmatched junction bases numbered 20, after V lost 0 bases and J lost 12 bases. The CDR3 sequence is 18 residues long. The CDR3 protein is CASSLVGGSTSTSGMRYF. For the CDR3, the DNA is TGCGCCAGCAGCTTGGTGGGGGGTAGTACTTCGACTAGCGGGATGCGGTACTTC.